A single sample gave rise to the 5 T cell receptor beta chains below, sequenced in a study of a mutant IDH1 vaccine in newly diagnosed glioma. Clones were sequenced by immunoSEQ multiplex PCR, and TCRdb holds only the in-frame ones, with some missing. Here the sample spans about 54,000 clones, around 80% being singletons. The sample's time point: week 35, safety follow-up. It was 300 ug of mutant IDH1 20-mer peptide that made up each vaccine dose, given with topical imiquimod. These receptors are not linked to any known antigen. The source was PBMCs, collected from a glioma patient whose treatment included an IDH1 peptide vaccine. The origin of the receptors is a young woman with glioma.

This clone was recorded only once. V and J are TRBV27 and TRBJ1-4; D is perhaps TRBD1 (5 bases). Germline V lookup: CDR1 MNHEY, CDR2 SMNVEV (reference sequence). V was shortened by 7 bases and J by 7 bases, with 19 bases between the two germline ends. CDR3 length equals 15 residues. CDR3 nucleotides: TGTGCCAGCAAGTCCGGGGGGGGTCGGATTGAAAAACTGTTTTTT. Encoded protein: CASKSGGGRIEKLFF.

This chain links TRBV14 with TRBJ1-6; TRBD1 matches at 8 bases. Trimming at V came to 1 base and at J to 6 bases, leaving 5 bases not matched to a gene. The germline gives CDR1 SGHDN, CDR2 FVKESK. This CDR3 region has 16 residues. The CDR3 spells CASSQAGGSINSPLHF. In nucleotides, the CDR3 is TGTGCCAGCAGCCAAGCAGGGGGCTCGATTAATTCACCCCTCCACTTT. The whole variable domain, remainder taken from reference TRBV14 and TRBJ1-6, is EAGVTQFPSHSVIEKGQTVTLRCDPISGHDNLYWYRRVMGKEIKFLLHFVKESKQDESGMPNNRFLAERTGGTYSTLKVQPAELEDSGVYFCASSQAGGSINSPLHFGNGTRLTVT.

The chain combines TRBV6-4 with TRBJ2-3; D tentatively reads TRBD1 or TRBD2 (5 bases each). V lost 3 bases and J 3 bases, leaving 13 bases between the germline ends. Germline V gene lookup returns CDR1 MRHNA and CDR2 SNTAGT. The CDR3 runs 15 residues. In nucleotides, the CDR3 is TGTGCCAGCAGTGAGGGGGATAGTTGGACAGATACGCAGTATTTT. As protein: CASSEGDSWTDTQYF.

The chain uses TRBV18 and TRBJ1-5; D is unclear. The V end lost 5 bases, the J end lost 2 bases, and 7 bases lay between the germline ends. The germline CDR1 and CDR2 sequences are KGHSH and LQKENI. The length of the CDR3 is 13 residues. CDR3 in DNA: TGTGCCAGCTCATCAAAAGGCAATCAGCCCCAGCATTTT. Amino acid sequence: CASSSKGNQPQHF.

The J gene is TRBJ1-4, the V gene TRBV6-5, with 11 positions matching TRBD1. V shed 5 bases, J shed 12 bases, and the junction held 11 bases outside the gene matches. The CDR3 sequence is 15 residues long. The germline gives CDR1 MNHEY, CDR2 SVGAGI. CDR3 loop: CASSLRTGGSRELFF. The DNA for the CDR3 is TGTGCCAGCAGTCTCAGGACAGGGGGCTCTAGGGAACTGTTTTTT.